These 12 T cell receptor beta chains share one sample of origin, sequenced in a study of identical twins. From the 5' RACE reads, TCRdb called clonotypes with MiXCR, one entry per CDR3 protein. The sample records hundreds of thousands of distinct CDR3 sequences, 5.5% to 6.5% being singletons. The sequenced sample consisted of naive T cells sorted from blood. All receptors come from a young man in good health.

The chain links TRBV20-1 to TRBJ2-7; 8 nucleotides align to TRBD1. Trimming cost V 5 bases and J 0 bases; bases outside gene matches: 9. The germline CDR1 and CDR2 sequences are DFQATT and SNEGSKA (reference sequence). The CDR3 totals 15 residues. This CDR3 is CSAASGGSNSYEQYF. Written as DNA, the CDR3 is TGCAGTGCTGCTTCAGGGGGCTCAAACTCCTACGAGCAGTACTTC.

Many counts were recorded for this clonotype. J is TRBJ2-4 and V is TRBV20-1, with 7 bases identical to TRBD1. Trimming took 6 bases from V and 5 from J; bases not matched to a gene: 7. The germline V gene encodes CDR1 DFQATT and CDR2 SNEGSKA (reference sequence). The CDR3 is 13 amino acids. The CDR3 nucleotides are TGCAGTGCCCGAGAGGGGGCCCAAAACATTCAGTACTTC. Protein sequence: CSAREGAQNIQYF.

This clonotype appeared many times. The chain couples TRBV27 to TRBJ1-4; perhaps TRBD1 as D (5 bases). The CDR3 spans 15 residues. The V end was cut by 4 bases, the J end by 8 bases, with 17 bases between. From germline, CDR1 is MNHEY and CDR2 SMNVEV (reference sequence). In DNA form, the CDR3 reads TGTGCCAGCAGTTCGGGGGGAGGGCTTGGGGAAAAACTGTTTTTT. It yields the protein CASSSGGGLGEKLFF.

This clonotype was picked up a small number of times. The V call is TRBV3-1, the J call TRBJ2-2; D may correspond to TRBD1 or TRBD2 (5 bases each). V was shortened by 2 bases and J by 0 bases, with 19 bases between the two germline ends. Per germline, CDR1 LGHDT and CDR2 YNNKEL (reference sequence). CDR3 length equals 19 residues. The CDR3 sequence is CASSQSYRGERANTGELFF. The CDR3 region has the DNA TGTGCCAGCAGCCAAAGTTACCGGGGCGAACGCGCGAACACCGGGGAGCTGTTTTTT.

This clonotype was picked up many times. The V call is TRBV4-3, the J call TRBJ2-5; 8 bases are shared with TRBD2. This CDR3 is built from 15 residues. J gave up 3 bases and V 0 bases, and 3 bases lay outside the gene matches. Germline-derived CDR1 and CDR2 are LGHNA and YSLEER. CDR3 DNA: TGCGCCAGCAGCCAAGACCTACTAGCGGAAGAGACCCAGTACTTC. Its protein product is CASSQDLLAEETQYF.

This clonotype was seen repeatedly, ten times or more. J is TRBJ2-2 and V is TRBV29-1; TRBD2 agrees at 7 bases. V gave up 3 bases and J gave up 5 bases; unmatched junction bases: 9. Germline CDR1 and CDR2: SQVTM and ANQGSEA. CDR3 length equals 15 residues. CDR3 protein: CSVEPSAGVTGELFF. The CDR3 DNA reads as TGCAGCGTTGAGCCGTCTGCGGGAGTGACCGGGGAGCTGTTTTTT.

This clonotype was recorded at least ten times. The chain links TRBV12-3 or TRBV12-4 to TRBJ2-2; TRBD2 matches at 7 bases. This CDR3 is 18 amino acids long. The junction had 14 bases not matched to a gene; V was cut back by 6 bases and J by 1 base. The DNA of the CDR3 is TGTGCCAGCAGCCTAGAGCGGGCGGGAGTGGTGAACACCGGGGAGCTGTTTTTT. Its protein product is CASSLERAGVVNTGELFF.

The chain recombines TRBV5-1 with TRBJ2-6; D ambiguous. Trimming took off 3 bases at V and 4 bases at J, with 14 bases between the two ends. Germline V lookup: CDR1 SGHRS, CDR2 YFSETQ. The CDR3 spans 16 residues. In nucleotides, the CDR3 is TGCGCCAGCAGCTCTCAATGGACGCCCGGGGCCAACGTCCTGACTTTC. It specifies CASSSQWTPGANVLTF.

This clonotype was seen a handful of times. The gene calls are TRBV20-1 and TRBJ2-1; 15 nucleotides align to TRBD2. CDR3 length: 14 residues. V was clipped by 1 base and J by 9 bases; unmatched bases: 1. Germline V gene sequence: CDR1 DFQATT, CDR2 SNEGSKA (reference sequence). Written as DNA, the CDR3 is TGCAGTGCTAGAGGGACTAGCGGGAGGGGTGAGCAGTTCTTC. It encodes CSARGTSGRGEQFF.

This clonotype showed up many times. The chain recombines TRBV5-1 with TRBJ2-1; TRBD1 agrees at 8 bases. With V trimmed by 2 bases and J by 8 bases, 6 bases remained unmatched. The germline V gene has CDR1 SGHRS and CDR2 YFSETQ. The CDR3 is 14 residues long. The CDR3 region has the DNA TGCGCCAGCAGCTTCCTACCAGGGGGCCATGAGCAGTTCTTC. The encoded protein is CASSFLPGGHEQFF.

Note on this clonotype: Here the CDR3 omits its conserved ending phenylalanine or tryptophan, so a read error is the likely source. V is TRBV29-1 and J is TRBJ2-1; TRBD2 agrees at 7 bases. Germline V gene lookup returns CDR1 SQVTM and CDR2 ANQGSEA. This CDR3 spans 14 amino acids. The junction had 6 bases not matched to a gene; V was cut back by 6 bases and J by 1 base. The CDR3 reads CSVGRVGSYNEQFS. The CDR3 region has the DNA TGCAGCGTGGGGAGGGTAGGATCCTACAATGAGCAGTTCTCC.

This clonotype was seen a handful of times. The rearrangement links TRBV5-5 to TRBJ2-7, with 7 bases that match TRBD2. Germline V lookup: CDR1 SGHKS, CDR2 YYEKEE (reference sequence). V shed 0 bases and J 3 bases; nucleotides not matched to a gene: 6. CDR3 length: 15 residues. CDR3 region: CASSLGPGLNYEQYF. The CDR3 region has the DNA TGTGCCAGCAGCTTGGGACCGGGACTAAACTACGAGCAGTACTTC.